This T cell receptor (beta chain) was recorded in a study of blood T cell repertoires in COVID-19. Study information: Samples representing acute and convalescent COVID-19 were sourced from the United States, Italy and Spain. PBMCs, B-cell-depleted T cells, or T cells provided the cDNA or gDNA that made up the material.

The CDR3 spans 14 residues. Looked up from germline, CDR1 is SGHTA and CDR2 is FQGTGA. The V end lost 1 base, the J end lost 3 bases, and 9 bases lay between the germline ends. Profiling relied on immunoSEQ multiplex PCR, and the TCRdb table lists in-frame clones only, not all of them. Found here are some 110,000 clones, around 81% of them singletons; the top ten hold 30% to 45%. The source material was peripheral blood. The chain joins TRBV7-3 to TRBJ2-5, with D maybe TRBD2 (6 bases). This clonotype originated in a man aged 80 or over with acute or convalescent COVID-19. The CDR3 DNA reads TGTGCCAGCAGCTTAAGGGGCGGGGAAGAGACCCAGTACTTC. It yields the protein CASSLRGGEETQYF.